These 17 T cell receptor beta chains came from one sample sequenced in a study of T cells expressing NK-cell markers. Reanalyzing the 5' RACE reads, TCRdb keeps one entry per CDR3 protein, without DNA. This sample contains roughly 150,000 distinct CDR3 sequences. Sequencing input: blood T cells: a sorted CD56 or NKG2C T cell subset, CD4+ or CD8+ T cells, or bulk PBMC T cells (not recorded which). These receptors all come from a man aged 18-75 years in good health.

This chain connects TRBV7-4 to TRBJ2-7. The CDR3 is 13 amino acids. Germline assignment: CDR1 SGHVT and CDR2 SQSDAQ. The CDR3 loop reads CASSLKRHHEQYF.

The chain links TRBV27 to TRBJ2-7; TCRdb reports TRBD1, a call that lacks DNA to check it against. The CDR3 extends over 16 amino acids. Germline CDR1 and CDR2: MNHEY and SMNVEV (reference sequence). The CDR3: CASSLTGLLGGVEQYF.

The CDR3 loop reads CASSLAPVLAGLARDNEQFF. The rearrangement links TRBV12-3 or TRBV12-4 to TRBJ2-1; TCRdb returns TRBD2, unconfirmable since there is no DNA. This CDR3 is 20 amino acids long.

The chain employs TRBV7-2 and TRBJ1-2; without DNA, the TCRdb call of TRBD1 cannot be checked. This CDR3 comprises 14 residues. From germline, CDR1 is SGHTA and CDR2 FQGNSA. The CDR3 region is CASSPTGIGYGYTF.

This chain joins TRBV13 and TRBJ2-3; no DNA is available, so the TRBD1 call from TCRdb remains unchecked. CDR3 length: 16 residues. The germline V gene has CDR1 PRHDT and CDR2 FYEKMQ (reference sequence). CDR3 amino acids: CASSNNREGIADTQYF.

The CDR3 protein is CARKWLTVVSQYF. This chain connects TRBV11-2 to TRBJ2-5. The germline V gene has CDR1 SGHAT and CDR2 FQNNGV. The CDR3 runs 13 residues.

The chain combines TRBV28 with TRBJ2-5; as DNA is missing, the TRBD2 call by TCRdb cannot be tested. This CDR3 has 15 amino acids. Germline CDR1 is MDHEN and CDR2 is SYDVKM. The CDR3 loop is CASSSGLADTPPQYF.

The CDR3 loop reads CASSSSRQGNEQFF. This chain links TRBV7-6 with TRBJ2-1; TCRdb names TRBD1, which stays unverified in the absence of DNA. The germline CDR1 and CDR2 sequences are SGHVS and FNYEAQ. CDR3 length equals 14 residues.

This rearrangement joins TRBV7-8 to TRBJ1-2. This CDR3 is 14 amino acids long. Germline values: CDR1 SGHVS, CDR2 FQNEAQ. CDR3 loop: CASSIGAKPYGYTF.

The rearrangement uses TRBV11-2 and TRBJ1-1; TCRdb's D call, TRBD1, is unchecked because there is no DNA. In germline, CDR1 is SGHAT, CDR2 FQNNGV. This CDR3 comprises 15 residues. CDR3 region: CASSPLGQGYTEAFF. The whole variable domain, remainder taken from reference TRBV11-2 and TRBJ1-1, is EAGVAQSPRYKIIEKRQSVAFWCNPISGHATLYWYQQILGQGPKLLIQFQNNGVVDDSQLPKDRFSAERLKGVDSTLKIQPAKLEDSAVYLCASSPLGQGYTEAFFGQGTRLTVV.

This rearrangement joins TRBV6-6 to TRBJ2-7; the D gene TCRdb calls, TRBD1, cannot be checked with no DNA. The CDR3 covers 13 residues. Germline CDR1 is MNHNY and CDR2 is SVGAGI (reference sequence). CDR3 region: CANAGAAASEQYF.

The chain is built from TRBV5-6 and TRBJ1-2; the TCRdb call, TRBD1, lacks DNA for checking. CDR3 length: 16 residues. CDR1 and CDR2 from the germline V gene are SGHDT and YYEEEE. The CDR3 here is CASTTLLTGPKEGYTF.

The V call is TRBV19, the J call TRBJ2-1. The germline V gene has CDR1 LNHDA and CDR2 SQIVND (reference sequence). This CDR3 has 14 amino acids. The CDR3 sequence is CASTLAGSYNEQFF.

The chain recombines TRBV24-1 with TRBJ1-5. CDR3 length: 13 residues. Germline assignment: CDR1 KGHDR and CDR2 SFDVKD. This chain's CDR3 is CATSDLHGWPQHF.

This sequence joins TRBV6-1 and TRBJ2-5. The CDR3 sequence is 13 residues long. Germline V gene data show CDR1 as MNHNS and CDR2 as SASEGT. CDR3 in amino acids: CASSGLRQETQYF.

The chain has TRBV5-1 and TRBJ2-1; checking the TCRdb D call of TRBD2 is not possible without DNA. This CDR3 is 18 amino acids long. Germline CDR1 reads SGHRS; CDR2 reads YFSETQ. The CDR3 sequence: CASSRDSPSYSSYNEQFF.

The chain couples TRBV27 to TRBJ2-7; the TCRdb call, TRBD1, lacks DNA for checking. CDR3 size: 15 residues. Germline V gene lookup returns CDR1 MNHEY and CDR2 SMNVEV (reference sequence). The CDR3 region is CASMRLLGQGGEQYF.